A single sample is the source of the 24 T cell receptor beta chains below, sequenced in a study of OX40 agonist ivuxolimab in advanced cancers. Some clones are missing from TCRdb's copy, which holds only in-frame ones; the method was immunoSEQ multiplex PCR. Among around 86,000 clones listed, approximately 88% were seen once. The sequencing here drew on CD4+ or CD8+ T cells sorted from blood, taken in a trial of the OX40 agonist ivuxolimab. Receptors were obtained from an adult with an advanced solid tumor such as melanoma, head and neck, liver or kidney cancer.

This clone was counted only a few times. The gene calls are TRBV27 and TRBJ1-3, with D possibly being TRBD1 (6 bases). In germline, CDR1 is MNHEY, CDR2 SMNVEV (reference sequence). This CDR3 comprises 13 residues. The ends were cut back, 8 bases at V and 2 bases at J, with 10 bases in the middle. This CDR3 is CASRTGTGNTIYF. The CDR3 DNA reads as TGTGCCAGCCGCACAGGGACTGGAAACACCATATATTTT.

This chain links TRBV19 with TRBJ1-5, with TRBD1 matching 7 bases. CDR1 and CDR2 (germline): LNHDA, SQIVND (reference sequence). V lost 6 bases and J lost 1; bases outside the gene matches: 6. The CDR3 is made up of 15 amino acids. The CDR3 spells CASRSTGVSNQPQHF. The CDR3 DNA reads as TGTGCCAGTAGATCAACAGGGGTGAGCAATCAGCCCCAGCATTTT.

The rearrangement links TRBV4-2 to TRBJ1-5; D unclear. CDR3 length: 15 residues. The germline V gene encodes CDR1 LGHNA and CDR2 YNFKEQ. Deletions cut 1 base from V and 0 bases from J, with 7 bases between. The CDR3 loop reads CASSQGRSSNQPQHF. CDR3 in DNA: TGTGCCAGCAGCCAAGGACGGAGTAGCAATCAGCCCCAGCATTTT.

This clone was picked up a small number of times. The V and J genes are TRBV19 and TRBJ2-1; 9 bases are shared with TRBD2. With V trimmed by 4 bases and J by 7 bases, 11 bases remained unmatched. Germline V CDR1 and CDR2: LNHDA, SQIVND (reference sequence). The CDR3 loop spans 16 amino acids. The CDR3 sequence is CASSKMAGGPYNEQFF. The CDR3 DNA is TGTGCCAGTAGTAAGATGGCGGGGGGGCCTTATAATGAGCAGTTCTTC.

This chain links TRBV18 with TRBJ2-2, with D possibly TRBD1 on 6 matching bases. Germline V CDR1 and CDR2: KGHSH, LQKENI. Between the trimmed V and J ends, which lost 5 bases and 1 base, there was a span of 14 bases. CDR3 length equals 16 residues. In DNA, the CDR3 is TGTGCCAGCTCAAGTCCGGGACAACTGAACACCGGGGAGCTGTTTTTT. Its translation is CASSSPGQLNTGELFF.

CDR3 in amino acids: CATSRDRVGETQYF. The DNA of the CDR3 is TGTGCCACCAGCAGAGACAGGGTTGGAGAGACCCAGTACTTC. The V and J genes are TRBV15 and TRBJ2-5, with a possible D match to TRBD1 (5 bases). The V and J ends lost 0 bases and 4 bases respectively, with 9 bases between them. Germline-derived CDR1 and CDR2 are LNHNV and YYDKDF (reference sequence). The CDR3 length is 14 residues.

The chain links TRBV5-1 to TRBJ1-4; no reliable D call. Germline V gene lookup returns CDR1 SGHRS and CDR2 YFSETQ. This CDR3 comprises 13 residues. V gave up 2 bases and J gave up 8 bases, with 10 bases separating them. The CDR3 DNA sequence: TGCGCCAGCAGCTTCCGGCAACGCGAAAAACTGTTTTTT. This encodes CASSFRQREKLFF. Filled out from reference TRBV5-1 and TRBJ1-4, the complete variable domain reads KAGVTQTPRYLIKTRGQQVTLSCSPISGHRSVSWYQQTPGQGLQFLFEYFSETQRNKGNFPGRFSGRQFSNSRSEMNVSTLELGDSALYLCASSFRQREKLFFGSGTQLSVL.

The chain joins TRBV10-3 to TRBJ2-2; 7 nucleotides line up with TRBD1. J gave up 0 bases and V 10 bases, and 11 bases lay outside the gene matches. There are 16 residues in the CDR3. The germline V gene encodes CDR1 ENHRY and CDR2 SYGVKD. DNA of the CDR3: TGTGCCACCGCCAAAACCGGGACAGCGAACACCGGGGAGCTGTTTTTT. Amino acid sequence: CATAKTGTANTGELFF.

The J gene is TRBJ2-6, the V gene TRBV14, with TRBD1 as a possible D gene (6 bases). Trimming took 4 bases from V and 2 from J, leaving 9 bases between them. The CDR3 has 15 amino acids. In germline, CDR1 is SGHDN, CDR2 FVKESK. The CDR3 is CASSPQGPGANVLTF. As DNA, the CDR3 is TGTGCCAGCAGCCCTCAGGGGCCTGGGGCCAACGTCCTGACTTTC.

Here the CDR3 reads CASSLRGLGEKLFF. As DNA, the CDR3 is TGTGCCAGCAGCTTGCGGGGGCTCGGTGAAAAACTGTTTTTT. V and J are TRBV5-6 and TRBJ1-4; possibly TRBD1 for D (6 bases). The CDR3 loop spans 14 amino acids. Germline CDR1 and CDR2: SGHDT and YYEEEE. V was cut by 1 base and J by 7 bases, with 11 bases left in between. Based on the CDR3 plus reference TRBV5-6 and TRBJ1-4, the full variable domain is DAGVTQSPTHLIKTRGQQVTLRCSPKSGHDTVSWYQQALGQGPQFIFQYYEEEERQRGNFPDRFSGHQFPNYSSELNVNALLLGDSALYLCASSLRGLGEKLFFGSGTQLSVL.

The rearrangement uses TRBV10-3 and TRBJ1-4; unclear D gene. The V and J ends lost 10 bases and 1 base respectively, with 16 bases between them. The CDR3 is 15 amino acids. CDR1 and CDR2 from the germline V gene are ENHRY and SYGVKD. The CDR3 bases are TGTGCCACTCAAAACCGGGTGGGAACTAATGAAAAACTGTTTTTT. The encoded protein is CATQNRVGTNEKLFF.

This clone was seen a single time. The chain combines TRBV28 with TRBJ2-3; D possibly corresponds to TRBD1 (6 bases). The V gene's germline CDR1 is MDHEN and CDR2 SYDVKM. The CDR3 has 17 residues. Trimming stripped 2 bases from V and 10 bases from J, with 25 bases between. The CDR3 DNA sequence: TGTGCCAGCAGTTTAGATTTATGGCAGGGGATTAGAGTACCGCAGTATTTT. It is translated as CASSLDLWQGIRVPQYF.

The chain combines TRBV6-5 with TRBJ1-4; no definite D call. Trimming removed 0 bases from V and 3 bases from J, with 5 bases in between. The CDR3 consists of 14 residues. Germline CDR1 MNHEY, CDR2 SVGAGI. The CDR3, as DNA: TGTGCCAGCAGTTACTCGGTGGCTAATGAAAAACTGTTTTTT. Translated, it gives CASSYSVANEKLFF.

This clone was seen ten or more times. This rearrangement joins TRBV28 to TRBJ2-7, with D possibly matching TRBD1 (5 bases). Trimming took 4 bases from V and 0 from J, leaving 10 bases between them. This CDR3 region has 14 residues. Germline V gives CDR1 MDHEN, CDR2 SYDVKM. CDR3 region: CASSSGFGSYEQYF. The CDR3 DNA reads TGTGCCAGCAGTTCAGGGTTTGGCTCCTACGAGCAGTACTTC.

In DNA, the CDR3 is TGTGCCAGTAGTATAATATCGGGGTACGGGACAGATACGCAGTATTTT. Its translation: CASSIISGYGTDTQYF. The V and J genes are TRBV19 and TRBJ2-3, with D possibly matching TRBD2 (5 bases). The CDR3 extends over 16 amino acids. V lost 2 bases to trimming and J lost 3 bases, with 15 bases between them. The germline gives CDR1 LNHDA, CDR2 SQIVND (reference sequence).

This chain uses TRBV10-3 with TRBJ2-3, with D hard to call. Trimming took 3 bases from V and 0 from J, leaving 7 bases between them. The CDR3 runs 14 residues. Germline V lookup: CDR1 ENHRY, CDR2 SYGVKD. The CDR3 here is CAISDSASTDTQYF. CDR3 DNA sequence: TGTGCCATCAGTGATTCGGCGAGCACAGATACGCAGTATTTT.

This chain joins TRBV29-1 and TRBJ2-1; 9 bases align to TRBD2. Germline V gene data show CDR1 as SQVTM and CDR2 as ANQGSEA. Trimming at V came to 6 bases and at J to 4 bases, leaving 10 bases not matched to a gene. This CDR3 has 15 residues. As DNA, the CDR3 is TGCAGCGTCGATACCCTAGCGGGGTTATACAATGAGCAGTTCTTC. Translation gives CSVDTLAGLYNEQFF.

This chain links TRBV19 with TRBJ2-5, with 9 nucleotides matching TRBD1. The CDR3 extends over 15 amino acids. J lost 2 bases, V lost 7 bases, and 8 bases had no gene match. Per germline, CDR1 LNHDA and CDR2 SQIVND (reference sequence). The CDR3 protein is CASTRTGDFQETQYF. CDR3 nucleotide sequence: TGTGCCAGTACTCGGACAGGGGACTTTCAAGAGACCCAGTACTTC.

The V and J genes are TRBV5-6 and TRBJ2-3, with a possible D match to TRBD2 (5 bases). The CDR3 spans 15 residues. V was trimmed by 4 bases and J by 3 bases, leaving 15 bases between them. The V gene's germline CDR1 is SGHDT and CDR2 YYEEEE. The CDR3 sequence: CASSPLGGLTDTQYF. The CDR3 region has the DNA TGTGCCAGCAGCCCCCTTGGAGGCTTGACAGATACGCAGTATTTT.

The chain combines TRBV6-1 with TRBJ2-5, with a possible D match to TRBD2 (5 bases). V gave up 0 bases and J gave up 7 bases, with 15 bases separating them. Germline values: CDR1 MNHNS, CDR2 SASEGT. The length of the CDR3 is 15 residues. This chain's CDR3 is CASSEAVSPGGTQYF. The CDR3 nucleotides are TGTGCCAGCAGTGAAGCGGTCAGCCCAGGAGGGACCCAGTACTTC.

The table lists this clone with a few counts. V gene TRBV28 combines with J gene TRBJ2-1, with 9 bases matching TRBD1. The CDR3 covers 15 residues. Germline V gene data show CDR1 as MDHEN and CDR2 as SYDVKM. The V segment lost 2 bases and the J segment 6 bases; nucleotides outside the gene matches: 5. CDR3 bases: TGTGCCAGCAGTTTAAAGGGACAGGGACGCAATGAGCAGTTCTTC. Encoded protein: CASSLKGQGRNEQFF. The entire variable domain, with the rest obtained from reference TRBV28 and TRBJ2-1, is as follows: DVKVTQSSRYLVKRTGEKVFLECVQDMDHENMFWYRQDPGLGLRLIYFSYDVKMKEKGDIPEGYSVSREKKERFSLILESASTNQTSMYLCASSLKGQGRNEQFFGPGTRLTVL.

The chain combines TRBV6-5 with TRBJ1-2, with 7 bases lining up with TRBD1. The junction had 12 bases not matched to a gene; V was cut back by 6 bases and J by 5 bases. Germline V CDR1 and CDR2: MNHEY, SVGAGI. The CDR3 spans 15 residues. The CDR3 reads CASRLAGTDNYGYTF. The DNA of the CDR3 is TGTGCCAGCAGGCTTGCCGGGACAGATAATTATGGCTACACCTTC.

The CDR3 region is CASSLAGHTRRNTEAFF. The CDR3 region has the DNA TGCGCCAGCAGCTTGGCCGGGCACACTAGAAGGAACACTGAAGCTTTCTTT. The J gene is TRBJ1-1, the V gene TRBV5-1; no clear D gene. Per germline, CDR1 SGHRS and CDR2 YFSETQ. The germline V and J ends were trimmed by 0 bases and 1 base, with 16 bases remaining between them. This CDR3 is 17 amino acids long. The whole variable domain, filled in from reference TRBV5-1 and TRBJ1-1, reads KAGVTQTPRYLIKTRGQQVTLSCSPISGHRSVSWYQQTPGQGLQFLFEYFSETQRNKGNFPGRFSGRQFSNSRSEMNVSTLELGDSALYLCASSLAGHTRRNTEAFFGQGTRLTVV.

The chain carries TRBV6-1 and TRBJ1-4; D might be TRBD1 (5 bases). CDR1 is MNHNS and CDR2 is SASEGT in the germline V gene. V shed 5 bases and J shed 12 bases, with 19 bases lying between them. CDR3 length: 14 residues. The CDR3 spells CASSRGADRGELFF. CDR3 DNA sequence: TGTGCCAGCAGTCGGGGCGCCGATAGAGGTGAACTGTTTTTT.